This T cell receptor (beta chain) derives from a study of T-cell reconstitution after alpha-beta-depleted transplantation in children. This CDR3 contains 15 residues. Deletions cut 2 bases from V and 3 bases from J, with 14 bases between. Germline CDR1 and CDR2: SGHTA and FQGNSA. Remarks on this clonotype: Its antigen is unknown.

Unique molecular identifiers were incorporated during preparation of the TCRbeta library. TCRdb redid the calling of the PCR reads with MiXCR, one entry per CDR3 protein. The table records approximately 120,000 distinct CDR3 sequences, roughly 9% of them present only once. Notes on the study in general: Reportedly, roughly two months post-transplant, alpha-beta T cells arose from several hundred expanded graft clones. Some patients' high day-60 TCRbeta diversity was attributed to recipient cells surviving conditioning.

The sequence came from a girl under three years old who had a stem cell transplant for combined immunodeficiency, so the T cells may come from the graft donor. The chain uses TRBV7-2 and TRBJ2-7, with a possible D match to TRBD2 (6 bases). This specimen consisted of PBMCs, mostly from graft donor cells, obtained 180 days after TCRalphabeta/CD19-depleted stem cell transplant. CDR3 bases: TGTGCCAGCAGCTTACAGCTCCTGGAGGGCTACGAGCAGTACTTC. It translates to CASSLQLLEGYEQYF.